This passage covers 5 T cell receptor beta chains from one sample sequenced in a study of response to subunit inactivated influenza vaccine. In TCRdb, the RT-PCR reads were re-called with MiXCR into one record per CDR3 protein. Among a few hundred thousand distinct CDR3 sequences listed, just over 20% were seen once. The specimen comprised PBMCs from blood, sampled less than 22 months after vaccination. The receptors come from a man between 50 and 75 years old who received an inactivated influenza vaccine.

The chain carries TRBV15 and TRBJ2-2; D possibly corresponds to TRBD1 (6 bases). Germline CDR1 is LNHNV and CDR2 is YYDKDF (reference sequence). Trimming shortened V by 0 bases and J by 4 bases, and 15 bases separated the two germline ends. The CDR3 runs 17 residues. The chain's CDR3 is CATSRDLPGVGTGELFF. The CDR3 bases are TGTGCCACCAGCAGAGATTTGCCAGGGGTCGGCACCGGGGAGCTGTTTTTT.

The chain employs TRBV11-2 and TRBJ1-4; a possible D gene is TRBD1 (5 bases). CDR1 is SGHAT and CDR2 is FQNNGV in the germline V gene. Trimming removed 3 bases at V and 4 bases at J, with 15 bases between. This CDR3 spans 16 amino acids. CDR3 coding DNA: TGTGCCAGCAGCTTTGCTGCGGGACTGAGTAATGAAAAACTGTTTTTT. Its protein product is CASSFAAGLSNEKLFF.

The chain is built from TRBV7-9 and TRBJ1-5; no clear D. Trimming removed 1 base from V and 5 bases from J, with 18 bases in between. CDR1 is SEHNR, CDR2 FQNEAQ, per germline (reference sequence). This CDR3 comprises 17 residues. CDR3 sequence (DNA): TGTGCCAGCAGCTTAGGATTCGGGCCCACTTACGATCAGCCCCAGCATTTT. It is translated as CASSLGFGPTYDQPQHF.

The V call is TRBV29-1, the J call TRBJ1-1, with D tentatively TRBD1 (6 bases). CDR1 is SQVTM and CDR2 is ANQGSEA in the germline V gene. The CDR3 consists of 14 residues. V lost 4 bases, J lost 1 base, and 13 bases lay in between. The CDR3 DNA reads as TGCAGCGTTGGGACCCACAGGGAGAACACTGAAGCTTTCTTT. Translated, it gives CSVGTHRENTEAFF.

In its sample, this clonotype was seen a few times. This CDR3 reads CASSQVWTGYQPQHF. For the CDR3, the DNA is TGCGCCAGCAGCCAAGTTTGGACAGGTTATCAGCCCCAGCATTTT. The chain links TRBV4-1 to TRBJ1-5; the match to TRBD1 covers 7 bases. The CDR3 contains 15 residues. Losses at the gene ends were 1 base for V and 5 bases for J; bases not matched to a gene: 5. In germline, CDR1 is MGHRA, CDR2 YSYEKL.